This T cell receptor beta chain appears in the sequencing data of a study of T cell responses to AZD1222 COVID-19 vaccine. Study details: Analyses pooled second doses at about 4 or about 12 weeks. General study points: Donors in the cohort were predominantly white British and more often female, and clonal diversity was possibly underestimated.

V was shortened by 6 bases and J by 10 bases, with 16 bases between the two germline ends. The CDR3 sequence is 14 residues long. CDR1 and CDR2 (germline): MNHEY, SVGAGI. Libraries were prepared by immunoSEQ multiplex PCR; TCRdb keeps only in-frame clonotypes and omits some of them. This table has more than 80,000 clones, about nine tenths appearing once. Of note for this clone: The antigen is unknown.

The sequence was collected from an adult in good health. The genes are TRBV6-5 and TRBJ1-6; D ambiguous. Sequencing was performed on peripheral blood, taken on day 0 of AZD1222 vaccination. CDR3 loop: CASRETMARSPLHF. For the CDR3, the DNA is TGTGCCAGCAGAGAGACAATGGCTCGGTCACCCCTCCACTTT.